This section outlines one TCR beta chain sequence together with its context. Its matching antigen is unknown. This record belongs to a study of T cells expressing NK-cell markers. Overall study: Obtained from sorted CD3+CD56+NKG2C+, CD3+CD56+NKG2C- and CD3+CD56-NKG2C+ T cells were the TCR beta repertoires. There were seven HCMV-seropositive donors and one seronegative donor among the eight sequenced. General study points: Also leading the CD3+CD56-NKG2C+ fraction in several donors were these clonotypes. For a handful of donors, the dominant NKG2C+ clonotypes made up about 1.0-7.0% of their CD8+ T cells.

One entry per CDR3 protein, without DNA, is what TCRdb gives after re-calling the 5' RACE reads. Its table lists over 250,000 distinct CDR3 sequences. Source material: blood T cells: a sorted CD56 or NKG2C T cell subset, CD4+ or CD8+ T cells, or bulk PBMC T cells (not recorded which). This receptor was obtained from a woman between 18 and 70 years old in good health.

The CDR3 sequence: CASSYSVQETQYF. The rearrangement joins TRBV6-5 to TRBJ2-5. This CDR3 is 13 amino acids long. Germline lookup yields CDR1 MNHEY and CDR2 SVGAGI.